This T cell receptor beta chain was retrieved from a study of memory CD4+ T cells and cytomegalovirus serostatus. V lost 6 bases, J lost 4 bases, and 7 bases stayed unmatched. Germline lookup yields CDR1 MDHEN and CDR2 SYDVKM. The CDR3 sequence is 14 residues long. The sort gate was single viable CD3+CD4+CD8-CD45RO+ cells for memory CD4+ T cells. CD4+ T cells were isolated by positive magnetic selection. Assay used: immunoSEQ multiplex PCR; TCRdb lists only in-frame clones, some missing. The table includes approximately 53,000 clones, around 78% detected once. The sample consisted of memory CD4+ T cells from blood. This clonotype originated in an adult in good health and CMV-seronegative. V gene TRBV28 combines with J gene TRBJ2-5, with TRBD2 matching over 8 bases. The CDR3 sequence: CASSLAGPSETQYF. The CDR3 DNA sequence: TGTGCCAGCAGCTTAGCGGGACCCTCAGAGACCCAGTACTTC.